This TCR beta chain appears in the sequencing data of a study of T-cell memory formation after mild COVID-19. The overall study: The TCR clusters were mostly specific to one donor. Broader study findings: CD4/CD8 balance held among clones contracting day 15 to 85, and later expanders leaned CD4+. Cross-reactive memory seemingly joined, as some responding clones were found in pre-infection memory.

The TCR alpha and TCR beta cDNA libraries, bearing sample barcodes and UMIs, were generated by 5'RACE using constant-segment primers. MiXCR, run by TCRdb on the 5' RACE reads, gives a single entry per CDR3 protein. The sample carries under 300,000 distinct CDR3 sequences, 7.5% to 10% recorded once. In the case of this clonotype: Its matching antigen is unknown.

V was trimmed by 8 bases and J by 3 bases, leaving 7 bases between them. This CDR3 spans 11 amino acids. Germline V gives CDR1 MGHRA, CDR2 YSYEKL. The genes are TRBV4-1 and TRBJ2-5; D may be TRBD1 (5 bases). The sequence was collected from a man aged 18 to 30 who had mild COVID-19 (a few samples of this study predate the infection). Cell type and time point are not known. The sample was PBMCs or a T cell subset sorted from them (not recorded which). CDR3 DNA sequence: TGCGCCAGCCTGACAGAAGAGACCCAGTACTTC. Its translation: CASLTEETQYF.